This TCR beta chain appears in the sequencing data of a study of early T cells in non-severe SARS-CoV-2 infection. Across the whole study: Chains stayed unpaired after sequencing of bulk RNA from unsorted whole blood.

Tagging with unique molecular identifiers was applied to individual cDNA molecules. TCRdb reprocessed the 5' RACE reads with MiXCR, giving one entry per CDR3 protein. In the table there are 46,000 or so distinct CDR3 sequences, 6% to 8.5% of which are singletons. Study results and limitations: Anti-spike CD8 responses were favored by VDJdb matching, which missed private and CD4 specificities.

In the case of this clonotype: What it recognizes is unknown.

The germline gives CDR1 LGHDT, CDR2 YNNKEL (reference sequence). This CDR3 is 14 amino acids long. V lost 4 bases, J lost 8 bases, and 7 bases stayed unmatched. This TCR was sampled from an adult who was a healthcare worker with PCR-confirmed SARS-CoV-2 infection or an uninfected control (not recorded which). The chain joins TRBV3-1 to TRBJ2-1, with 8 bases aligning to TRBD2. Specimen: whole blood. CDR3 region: CASSPGLAGYEQFF. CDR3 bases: TGTGCCAGCAGCCCAGGACTAGCAGGTTATGAGCAGTTCTTC.